This T cell receptor beta chain was captured in a study of blood T cell repertoires in COVID-19. Study-level information: COVID-19 samples, acute and convalescent, were from the United States, Italy and Spain.

Germline assignment: CDR1 LGHNA and CDR2 YNFKEQ. The CDR3 totals 15 residues. Trimming cost V 1 base and J 3 bases; bases outside gene matches: 3. Method: immunoSEQ multiplex PCR; TCRdb's copy keeps in-frame clones and lacks some. The sample records about 250,000 clones, approximately 85% being singletons. The source is a man aged 45-65 years with active or convalescent COVID-19. The chain is built from TRBV4-2 and TRBJ2-7; 10 bases fit TRBD2. The sequenced sample consisted of peripheral blood. The CDR3 DNA reads TGTGCCAGCAGCCAAGTTCTAGCGGGAGTCTACGAGCAGTACTTC. Translating gives CASSQVLAGVYEQYF.